This TCR beta chain was profiled in a study of blood T cell repertoires in COVID-19. Overall study: Spain, Italy and the United States supplied samples that represented acute and convalescent COVID-19. T cells, B-cell-depleted T cells, or PBMCs supplied cDNA or gDNA.

Source study methods: Quantification of nucleated cells was approximated via reference gene primer amplification. Profiling relied on immunoSEQ multiplex PCR, and the TCRdb table lists in-frame clones only, not all of them. V, J and clone size reflect that table, while D and trimming were determined from the DNA. This sample has around 31,000 clones, with just over 90% found just once. Sequencing was performed on peripheral blood. The source is a man in his fifties or sixties with acute or convalescent COVID-19.

Here the CDR3 DNA reads TGTGCCAGCAGCCAGACCGGGACAGGGAACACTGAAGCTTTCTTT. Protein product: CASSQTGTGNTEAFF. The J gene is TRBJ1-1, the V gene TRBV4-2, with 8 bases fitting TRBD1. The germline gives CDR1 LGHNA, CDR2 YNFKEQ. CDR3 length: 15 residues. J was trimmed by 1 base and V by 3 bases; bases with no gene match: 4.